This entry features one T cell receptor (beta chain) sequence. Its target is unknown. Every TCR cDNA molecule bore a unique molecular identifier. TCRdb itself ran the 5' RACE reads through MiXCR, one entry per CDR3 protein. This table holds about 85,000 distinct CDR3 sequences, more than 15% found once. These data come from a study of spatial heterogeneity in lung cancer. As for the study in general: Raw sequencing reads included, on average, more than 8.5 appearances of each unique TCR and UMI combination. Study results and caveats: Blood showed ubiquitous tumor TCRs more often at resection than at routine follow-up.

The CDR3 spans 15 residues. CDR1 LGHNA and CDR2 YSLEER come from the germline V gene. V was trimmed by 0 bases and J by 3 bases, leaving 11 bases between them. Time point denoted: sample taken at primary tumor resection. In each case, whole RNA from tumor, nontumor lung or frozen PBMC was sequenced unsorted. The 72 donors had untreated early-stage non-small cell lung cancer. Material: PBMCs, obtained at surgery. The source is a male donor with early-stage non-small cell lung cancer. The chain couples TRBV4-3 to TRBJ1-2; D is undetermined. For the CDR3, the DNA is TGCGCCAGCAGCCAAGAGGAGGGATTCGACTATGGCTACACCTTC. It codes for CASSQEEGFDYGYTF.